This T cell receptor (beta chain) was observed in a study of shared clonotypes between healthy human individuals. Study overall: Sampling drew on donors who were a couple of women and three men aged 18 to 49.

A remark on this clone: What it binds is not known.

Some clones are missing from TCRdb's copy, which holds only in-frame ones; the method was immunoSEQ multiplex PCR. The sample has about a million clones, roughly 80% seen once; the top ten hold 0.89%. Regarding the study as a whole: Relative to clonotypes present in all four donors, those not shared had lower generation probabilities. Generally, naive subsets (rather than memory subsets) showed larger estimated richness.

The length of the CDR3 is 14 residues. V was pared by 0 bases and J by 1 base, with 8 bases between. Germline CDR1 is SGDLS and CDR2 is YYNGEE. Free of recent acute infections or vaccinations, the donors were healthy HIV-negative adults. This sequence originates from a man aged 18 to 29 in good health. Some clones in this sample may be carry-over from other donors' samples. The chain links TRBV9 to TRBJ2-7, with D possibly being TRBD2 (5 bases). The source material was memory CD4+ T cells from PBMCs. Regarding subset: CD45RA-negative fraction. The CDR3 nucleotides are TGTGCCAGCAGCGTAGTTGACTATTCCTACGAGCAGTACTTC. This encodes CASSVVDYSYEQYF.